These 22 T cell receptor beta chains share one sample of origin, sequenced in a study of cytomegalovirus exposure and HLA in healthy donors. TCRdb keeps only in-frame clones here, not all; method: immunoSEQ multiplex PCR. The sample records roughly 200,000 clones, roughly 77% being singletons. The specimen sequenced was PBMCs. These receptors all come from a woman aged 25 to 45 in good health and CMV-seronegative.

The chain uses TRBV28 and TRBJ2-7, with a tentative D call TRBD1 (5 bases). V was trimmed by 4 bases and J by 0 bases, leaving 10 bases between them. The CDR3 has 14 residues. The germline CDR1 and CDR2 sequences are MDHEN and SYDVKM. CDR3 in DNA: TGTGCCAGCAGTTCCAGGGTTCCCTCCTACGAGCAGTACTTC. As protein: CASSSRVPSYEQYF.

Worth noting for this clone: Compared with germline, one end of the junction differs, possibly owing to a read error. The V gene is TRBV20-1, the J gene TRBJ2-3; D perhaps matches TRBD1 (5 bases). Germline V CDR1 and CDR2: DFQATT, SNEGSKA (reference sequence). This CDR3 is 10 amino acids long. The chain's CDR3 is CSAVMGPPHF. The CDR3 bases are TGCAGTGCCGTTATGGGGCCCCCCCATTTT.

Points on this clone: One junction end does not reproduce the germline sequence, and a read error may be involved. The chain has TRBV29-1 and TRBJ2-1; 9 bases fit TRBD1. The CDR3 consists of 14 residues. Germline CDR1 reads SQVTM; CDR2 reads ANQGSEA. The CDR3, as DNA: TGCAGCGTCGAAGGGGACAGGGATTACAATGAGCAGTTCTTC. This codes for CSVEGDRDYNEQFF.

The chain is built from TRBV18 and TRBJ1-3; unclear D gene. From germline, CDR1 is KGHSH and CDR2 LQKENI. This CDR3 has 13 amino acids. The V and J ends lost 3 bases and 5 bases respectively, with 8 bases between them. The DNA of the CDR3 is TGTGCCAGCTCACCGGCAGGAAGAAACACCATATATTTT. This translates into CASSPAGRNTIYF.

This clone was seen only once. V usage is TRBV2 and J usage is TRBJ1-1, with D possibly matching TRBD1 (5 bases). The CDR3 totals 12 residues. Germline CDR1 is SNHLY and CDR2 is FYNNEI. V lost 6 bases and J 4 bases, leaving 9 bases between the germline ends. CDR3 in DNA: TGTGCCAGCAGCCGGGGGATCACTGAAGCTTTCTTT. Translated: CASSRGITEAFF.

Only a few counts were recorded for this clone. The chain carries TRBV9 and TRBJ2-1; TRBD2 aligns across 9 bases. Germline CDR1 is SGDLS and CDR2 is YYNGEE. After removal of 1 base from V and 7 bases from J, the junction contained 0 bases not matched to a gene. The CDR3 runs 13 residues. The CDR3 here is CASSVTSGNEQFF. The CDR3 nucleotides read TGTGCCAGCAGCGTAACTAGCGGGAATGAGCAGTTCTTC.

The chain links TRBV6-6 to TRBJ1-5; the D is unclear. V was pared by 10 bases and J by 0 bases, with 19 bases between. CDR1 is MNHNY, CDR2 SVGAGI, per germline (reference sequence). This CDR3 comprises 16 residues. The CDR3 nucleotides read TGTGCCACGAGGGCAATTCAAAGGGATAGCAATCAGCCCCAGCATTTT. This gives the protein CATRAIQRDSNQPQHF.

In its sample, this clone was seen once. The V gene is TRBV5-1, the J gene TRBJ2-2; TRBD2 might be the D (6 bases). V was pared by 4 bases and J by 6 bases, with 22 bases between. CDR1 and CDR2 (germline): SGHRS, YFSETQ. The CDR3 has 17 residues. The CDR3 loop is CASSLASTSQGSGELFF. As DNA, the CDR3 is TGCGCCAGCAGCCTAGCGTCCACTAGCCAAGGATCCGGGGAGCTGTTTTTT.

In its sample, this clone was seen a few times. The rearrangement uses TRBV6-1 and TRBJ1-2; D is unclear. This CDR3 is 12 amino acids long. Germline loops: CDR1 MNHNS, CDR2 SASEGT. V was cut by 7 bases and J by 4 bases, with 10 bases left in between. In DNA, the CDR3 is TGTGCCAGCACTCTGGGCCCCTATGGCTACACCTTC. It is translated as CASTLGPYGYTF.

The genes are TRBV5-6 and TRBJ2-3; D gene uncertain. The CDR3 sequence is 11 residues long. V lost 4 bases, J lost 8 bases, and 8 bases lay in between. CDR1 and CDR2 from the germline V gene are SGHDT and YYEEEE. In nucleotides, the CDR3 is TGTGCCAGCAGCCAGACGGGTACGCAGTATTTT. This codes for CASSQTGTQYF.

The chain couples TRBV30 to TRBJ2-2; no firm D call. The germline V and J ends were trimmed by 1 base and 5 bases, with 5 bases remaining between them. Per the germline V gene, CDR1 is GTSNPN and CDR2 is SVGIG (reference sequence). The CDR3 is 12 residues long. The CDR3 region is CAWSGRTGELFF. CDR3 in DNA: TGTGCCTGGAGTGGTAGAACCGGGGAGCTGTTTTTT.

The rearrangement joins TRBV30 to TRBJ2-3, with D maybe TRBD2 (5 bases). V dropped 2 bases and J dropped 5 bases, with 20 bases sitting between them. The CDR3 contains 16 residues. Germline V gene lookup returns CDR1 GTSNPN and CDR2 SVGIG (reference sequence). CDR3: CAWSPPGSVGVDTQYF. The CDR3 DNA follows: TGTGCCTGGAGTCCCCCGGGTAGCGTGGGTGTAGATACGCAGTATTTT.

V gene TRBV9 combines with J gene TRBJ2-2, with 10 nucleotides matching TRBD2. The junction had 4 bases not matched to a gene; V was cut back by 4 bases and J by 1 base. The CDR3 is 16 amino acids. Germline CDR1 and CDR2: SGDLS and YYNGEE. Here the CDR3 reads CASSTTSGLNTGELFF. CDR3 coding DNA: TGTGCCAGCAGCACGACTAGCGGGTTGAACACCGGGGAGCTGTTTTTT.

J is TRBJ1-4 and V is TRBV7-9, with 8 nucleotides matching TRBD1. This CDR3 comprises 16 residues. Germline CDR1 and CDR2: SEHNR and FQNEAQ (reference sequence). The V and J ends lost 5 bases and 8 bases, in that order; junction bases with no gene match: 13. Here the CDR3 DNA reads TGTGCCAGCAGCCCGAACAACGACAGGGGAAGGGAAAAACTGTTTTTT. Translation gives CASSPNNDRGREKLFF.

The rearrangement joins TRBV6-6 to TRBJ1-3; weak D call: TRBD1 (5 bases). Germline lookup yields CDR1 MNHNY and CDR2 SVGAGI (reference sequence). The germline V and J ends were trimmed by 7 bases and 0 bases, with 16 bases remaining between them. This CDR3 is built from 16 residues. DNA of the CDR3: TGTGCCAGCACTGCCTTGGGGCGTAGCTCTGGAAACACCATATATTTT. This sequence encodes CASTALGRSSGNTIYF.

This chain joins TRBV2 and TRBJ2-1; TRBD2 aligns across 7 bases. Germline V gene lookup returns CDR1 SNHLY and CDR2 FYNNEI. The length of the CDR3 is 15 residues. V was clipped by 4 bases and J by 9 bases; unmatched bases: 12. The CDR3 protein is CASSASPAGVGEQFF. The CDR3, as DNA: TGTGCCAGCAGTGCTTCGCCCGCGGGGGTCGGTGAGCAGTTCTTC.

The J gene is TRBJ1-2, the V gene TRBV7-6; 8 bases map to TRBD1. Germline CDR1 is SGHVS and CDR2 is FNYEAQ. The CDR3 covers 14 residues. Losses at the gene ends were 7 bases for V and 6 bases for J; bases not matched to a gene: 10. CDR3 bases: TGTGCCAGCATCCAGGACAGGGTACGTCATGGCTACACCTTC. Residues: CASIQDRVRHGYTF.

The chain couples TRBV5-1 to TRBJ2-7, with D perhaps matching TRBD1 (5 bases). Trimming cost V 6 bases and J 0 bases, with 10 bases left between them. This CDR3 has 13 residues. Germline V gene lookup returns CDR1 SGHRS and CDR2 YFSETQ. CDR3 bases: TGCGCCAGCACCCAGGACAACTCCTACGAGCAGTACTTC. It translates to CASTQDNSYEQYF.

The genes are TRBV9 and TRBJ1-4, with a tentative D call TRBD1 (5 bases). The CDR3 totals 14 residues. The germline V gene has CDR1 SGDLS and CDR2 YYNGEE. V was pared by 0 bases and J by 2 bases, with 5 bases between. CDR3 bases: TGTGCCAGCAGCGTAGCAGGGACTAATGAAAAACTGTTTTTT. This translates into CASSVAGTNEKLFF. Using reference TRBV9 and TRBJ1-4 for the parts outside the CDR3, the full variable domain is DSGVTQTPKHLITATGQRVTLRCSPRSGDLSVYWYQQSLDQGLQFLIQYYNGEERAKGNILERFSAQQFPDLHSELNLSSLELGDSALYFCASSVAGTNEKLFFGSGTQLSVL.

This clone appeared once. The chain couples TRBV4-1 to TRBJ1-2, with a possible D match to TRBD1 (5 bases). Germline CDR1 and CDR2: MGHRA and YSYEKL. CDR3 length equals 15 residues. Trimming pared 3 bases from V and 4 bases from J, leaving 15 bases between. Here the CDR3 DNA reads TGCGCCAGCAGCCAGTCCCTAAGGGGCGGCTATGGCTACACCTTC. Protein sequence: CASSQSLRGGYGYTF.

A word on this clone: This may stem from a read error, because a much larger clone lies one nucleotide away. Other DNA sequences in the sample encode the same CDR3. This rearrangement joins TRBV5-1 to TRBJ1-5; no definite D call. The germline V and J ends were trimmed by 0 bases and 1 base, with 8 bases remaining between them. Per the germline V gene, CDR1 is SGHRS and CDR2 is YFSETQ. CDR3 length: 15 amino acids. This CDR3 reads CASSLAGKSNQPQHF. The CDR3 region has the DNA TGCGCCAGCAGCTTGGCCGGGAAGAGCAATCAGCCCCAGCATTTT.

The rearrangement uses TRBV2 and TRBJ2-5; perhaps TRBD2 as D (5 bases). Trimming cost V 4 bases and J 1 base, with 10 bases left between them. Germline V gene data show CDR1 as SNHLY and CDR2 as FYNNEI. The CDR3 contains 14 residues. The CDR3 here is CASSGLSGQETQYF. In DNA form, the CDR3 reads TGTGCCAGCAGTGGTCTGAGCGGCCAAGAGACCCAGTACTTC.